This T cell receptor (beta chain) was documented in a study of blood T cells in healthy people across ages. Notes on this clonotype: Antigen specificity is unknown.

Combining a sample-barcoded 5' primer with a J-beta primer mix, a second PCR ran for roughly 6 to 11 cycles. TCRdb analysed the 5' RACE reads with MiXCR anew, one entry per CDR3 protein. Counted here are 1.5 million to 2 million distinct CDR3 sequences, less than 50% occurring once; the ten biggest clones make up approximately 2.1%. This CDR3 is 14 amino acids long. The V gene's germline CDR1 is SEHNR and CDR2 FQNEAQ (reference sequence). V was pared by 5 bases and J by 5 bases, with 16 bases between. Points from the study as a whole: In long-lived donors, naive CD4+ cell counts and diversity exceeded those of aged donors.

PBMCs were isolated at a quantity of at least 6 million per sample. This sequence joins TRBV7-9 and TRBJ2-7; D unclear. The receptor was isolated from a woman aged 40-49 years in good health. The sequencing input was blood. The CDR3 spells CASSPRSADDEQYF. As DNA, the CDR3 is TGTGCCAGCAGCCCTCGGTCGGCAGACGACGAGCAGTACTTC.